Below are 6 T cell receptor beta chains sequenced from a single sample in a study of T cells in Graves' hyperthyroidism and ophthalmopathy. Amplification targeted TCR beta CDR3 regions from RNA transcripts. First-round RT-PCR of the TCR CDR3 relied on the HTBI primer set. One entry per CDR3 protein, called by TCRdb with MiXCR from the multiplex PCR reads. The sample holds 500,000 to 700,000 distinct CDR3 sequences, approximately 15% seen once. Sequencing input: blood. The receptors were gathered from a woman aged 18 to 35 with Graves' hyperthyroidism.

This clonotype was picked up many times. The chain employs TRBV7-9 and TRBJ2-7; 8 bases are shared with TRBD1. There are 13 residues in the CDR3. Trimming cost V 5 bases and J 5 bases; bases outside gene matches: 5. The germline V gene encodes CDR1 SEHNR and CDR2 FQNEAQ (reference sequence). The CDR3 coding sequence is TGTGCCAGCAGCGCTGACAGGGGACACGAGCAGTACTTC. Protein sequence: CASSADRGHEQYF.

Many counts were recorded for this clonotype. The chain carries TRBV2 and TRBJ2-1; TRBD1 matches 9 bases. Germline assignment: CDR1 SNHLY and CDR2 FYNNEI. This CDR3 is 15 amino acids long. The V and J ends lost 6 bases and 4 bases, in that order; junction bases with no gene match: 7. Written as DNA, the CDR3 is TGTGCCAGCAGGGCCGGGACAGGGAATTACAATGAGCAGTTCTTC. Translated, it gives CASRAGTGNYNEQFF.

In its sample, this clonotype was seen many times. The chain combines TRBV5-1 with TRBJ2-7, with D possibly being TRBD2 (6 bases). This CDR3 has 14 residues. V lost 0 bases to trimming and J lost 3 bases, with 10 bases between them. From germline, CDR1 is SGHRS and CDR2 YFSETQ. The CDR3 DNA follows: TGCGCCAGCAGCTTGGGCGGGATCCGCTACGAGCAGTACTTC. Its protein product is CASSLGGIRYEQYF. The whole variable domain, remainder taken from reference TRBV5-1 and TRBJ2-7, is KAGVTQTPRYLIKTRGQQVTLSCSPISGHRSVSWYQQTPGQGLQFLFEYFSETQRNKGNFPGRFSGRQFSNSRSEMNVSTLELGDSALYLCASSLGGIRYEQYFGPGTRLTVT.

This clonotype was detected only a few times. The V call is TRBV9, the J call TRBJ2-1; D is tentatively TRBD1 or TRBD2 (5 bases each). The CDR3 extends over 15 amino acids. With 2 bases removed from V and 3 bases from J, the gap between germline ends came to 12 bases. The germline CDR1 and CDR2 sequences are SGDLS and YYNGEE. The CDR3 loop is CASSVGTPVYNEQFF. Written as DNA, the CDR3 is TGTGCCAGCAGCGTGGGGACCCCCGTCTACAATGAGCAGTTCTTC.

This clonotype turned up a few times. One end of the junction fails to match germline, which may point to a read error. This sequence joins TRBV12-3 or TRBV12-4 and TRBJ2-5; the match to TRBD1 covers 7 bases. The CDR3 totals 15 residues. CDR3 bases: TGTGCCAGCAGCCACGTGAGGAACAGGGGAAACATCCCCGACTTC. Translating gives CASSHVRNRGNIPDF.

This chain links TRBV18 with TRBJ1-6; D call uncertain. This CDR3 has 15 residues. The germline V gene has CDR1 KGHSH and CDR2 LQKENI. The V gene lost 1 base and the J gene lost 9 bases, with 13 bases spanning the gap. The CDR3 spells CASSPLAADRSPLHF. CDR3 coding DNA: TGTGCCAGCTCACCACTGGCGGCCGACCGTTCACCCCTCCACTTT.